Listed here are 13 T cell receptor beta chains from one sample, sequenced in a study of memory CD4+ T cells and cytomegalovirus serostatus. The sort gate was single viable CD3+CD4+CD8-CD45RO+ cells for memory CD4+ T cells. TCRdb's copy holds only in-frame clones and misses some; the assay was immunoSEQ multiplex PCR. Counted here are tens of thousands of clones, 70% to 80% occurring once; the ten biggest clones make up approximately 5.7%. The sample comprised memory CD4+ T cells from blood. Every receptor here comes from an adult in good health and CMV-seropositive.

The V and J genes are TRBV4-2 and TRBJ2-7, with TRBD2 as a possible D gene (7 bases). From germline, CDR1 is LGHNA and CDR2 YNFKEQ. V lost 0 bases, J lost 4 bases, and 13 bases lay in between. CDR3 length: 15 residues. CDR3 nucleotides: TGTGCCAGCAGCCAAGATCTGGGGGGGCATTACGAGCAGTACTTC. Its translation is CASSQDLGGHYEQYF.

V and J are TRBV10-3 and TRBJ2-1; D unresolved. This CDR3 spans 12 amino acids. Germline CDR1 is ENHRY and CDR2 is SYGVKD. V was cut by 6 bases and J by 10 bases, with 13 bases left in between. This CDR3 reads CAIRDGTREQFF. CDR3 in DNA: TGTGCCATCAGGGACGGCACAAGAGAGCAGTTCTTC.

This sequence joins TRBV19 and TRBJ1-1, with D tentatively TRBD1 (5 bases). Trimming removed 4 bases at V and 0 bases at J, with 12 bases between. Germline V gene data show CDR1 as LNHDA and CDR2 as SQIVND (reference sequence). CDR3 length equals 15 residues. CDR3 sequence (DNA): TGTGCCAGTAGTAGGGGGGAAGGGTTGAACACTGAAGCTTTCTTT. This gives the protein CASSRGEGLNTEAFF.

This clone was counted once. This rearrangement joins TRBV6-1 to TRBJ1-4; perhaps TRBD1 as D (6 bases). The ends were cut back, 2 bases at V and 8 bases at J, with 12 bases in the middle. There are 14 residues in the CDR3. Germline V lookup: CDR1 MNHNS, CDR2 SASEGT. The CDR3, as DNA: TGTGCCAGCAGTGAAATGGGGGCAAGGGAAAAACTGTTTTTT. Residues: CASSEMGAREKLFF.

V usage is TRBV7-6 and J usage is TRBJ1-2, with unresolved D. V was trimmed by 1 base and J by 0 bases, leaving 9 bases between them. This CDR3 is 15 amino acids long. Per germline, CDR1 SGHVS and CDR2 FNYEAQ. CDR3 bases: TGTGCCAGCAGCTTAGAAGCCACCTCTAACTATGGCTACACCTTC. The encoded protein is CASSLEATSNYGYTF.

The chain carries TRBV27 and TRBJ2-7; D unresolved. Germline V lookup: CDR1 MNHEY, CDR2 SMNVEV (reference sequence). Trimming took 2 bases from V and 6 from J, leaving 2 bases between them. This CDR3 region has 10 residues. CDR3 DNA sequence: TGTGCCAGCAGTTTACCCGAGCAGTACTTC. Its protein product is CASSLPEQYF.

V usage is TRBV7-3 and J usage is TRBJ2-7; a weak D match, TRBD2 (5 bases). CDR1 is SGHTA, CDR2 FQGTGA, per germline. The CDR3 has 14 amino acids. Trimming left V 5 bases short and J 6 bases short, with 17 bases between. CDR3 residues: CASSRTGSVSEQYF. The DNA for the CDR3 is TGTGCCAGCAGCCGCACGGGATCGGTCTCCGAGCAGTACTTC.

The J gene is TRBJ2-5, the V gene TRBV9; TRBD2 agrees at 11 bases. Germline V gene data show CDR1 as SGDLS and CDR2 as YYNGEE. The CDR3 is 17 residues long. V lost 0 bases and J lost 6; bases outside the gene matches: 10. CDR3 nucleotides: TGTGCCAGCAGCGTAGGGGCTAGCGGGAGGATCGGGCAGACCCAGTACTTC. Encoded protein: CASSVGASGRIGQTQYF.

This chain joins TRBV10-1 and TRBJ2-7; 13 bases line up with TRBD2. Germline V gene lookup returns CDR1 WNHNN and CDR2 SYGVQD (reference sequence). This CDR3 region has 17 residues. Trimming cost V 3 bases and J 2 bases; bases outside gene matches: 7. The CDR3 DNA sequence: TGCGCCAGCAGTGAAACCCAGACTAGCGGGGGGACCTACGAGCAGTACTTC. Translating gives CASSETQTSGGTYEQYF.

The gene calls are TRBV4-3 and TRBJ2-3; unclear D gene. This CDR3 comprises 18 residues. Germline CDR1 LGHNA, CDR2 YSLEER. Deletions cut 0 bases from V and 1 base from J, with 17 bases between. The CDR3, as DNA: TGCGCCAGCAGCCAAGATATCGGTCTAGTCGGAGGCACAGATACGCAGTATTTT. It translates to CASSQDIGLVGGTDTQYF.

The chain is built from TRBV7-2 and TRBJ2-1; D assignment may be TRBD1 or TRBD2 (5 bases each). The germline V gene encodes CDR1 SGHTA and CDR2 FQGNSA. The length of the CDR3 is 15 residues. V lost 3 bases and J lost 12, with 21 bases in between. The chain's CDR3 is CASSFSGTSRTTQFF. The CDR3 DNA reads TGTGCCAGCAGCTTCTCCGGGACCTCCCGGACGACGCAGTTCTTC.

This chain uses TRBV27 with TRBJ2-4; TRBD1 matches 7 bases. The CDR3 extends over 14 amino acids. Germline CDR1 and CDR2: MNHEY and SMNVEV (reference sequence). With V trimmed by 4 bases and J by 3 bases, 3 bases remained unmatched. CDR3 bases: TGTGCCAGCAGTTCCGGGACAGACAAAAACATTCAGTACTTC. Its protein product is CASSSGTDKNIQYF.

The chain carries TRBV29-1 and TRBJ2-5; D remains ambiguous. The length of the CDR3 is 10 residues. Germline CDR1 and CDR2: SQVTM and ANQGSEA. With 4 bases removed from V and 8 bases from J, the gap between germline ends came to 8 bases. In DNA form, the CDR3 reads TGCAGCGTTGGGAGCGACACCCAGTACTTC. This translates into CSVGSDTQYF.